This entry lists 32 T cell receptor beta chains sequenced from one sample in a study of CD8+ T cells in alopecia areata. The sequencing template was cDNA reverse transcribed from extracted RNA. Repertoires were generated with immunoSEQ multiplex PCR, while TCRdb's copy carries only in-frame clones and drops some. The sample records 140,000 or so clones, around two thirds being singletons. Specimen: CD8+ T cells sorted from blood. These receptor sequences come from a human donor in good health.

This clone has only a few counts. The V gene is TRBV29-1, the J gene TRBJ1-1, with D unresolved. V was pared by 1 base and J by 6 bases, with 9 bases between. This CDR3 is built from 12 residues. Per germline, CDR1 SQVTM and CDR2 ANQGSEA. As DNA, the CDR3 is TGCAGCGTTGAAGGTCAGGCGCCTGAAGCTTTCTTT. It translates to CSVEGQAPEAFF. Filled out from reference TRBV29-1 and TRBJ1-1, the complete variable domain reads SAVISQKPSRDICQRGTSLTIQCQVDSQVTMMFWYRQQPGQSLTLIATANQGSEATYESGFVIDKFPISRPNLTFSTLTVSNMSPEDSSIYLCSVEGQAPEAFFGQGTRLTVV.

This clone was picked up a small number of times. The chain links TRBV29-1 to TRBJ2-1, with 8 bases lining up with TRBD1. Germline-derived CDR1 and CDR2 are SQVTM and ANQGSEA. The junction had 5 bases not matched to a gene; V was cut back by 1 base and J by 9 bases. The CDR3 is 13 residues long. The CDR3 DNA is TGCAGCGTTGAAGCGCAGGGGGCCGTTGAGCAGTTCTTC. Translated: CSVEAQGAVEQFF.

This sequence joins TRBV11-2 and TRBJ1-1; TRBD1 matches 7 bases. The CDR3 covers 16 residues. With V trimmed by 5 bases and J by 3 bases, 12 bases remained unmatched. The germline V gene has CDR1 SGHAT and CDR2 FQNNGV. CDR3 in DNA: TGTGCCAGCAGCAATAGAGGACAAACAGGGGACACTGAAGCTTTCTTT. Its translation is CASSNRGQTGDTEAFF.

The V call is TRBV7-8, the J call TRBJ1-5, with D unresolved. The germline gives CDR1 SGHVS, CDR2 FQNEAQ. Trimming stripped 1 base from V and 2 bases from J, with 9 bases between. The CDR3 covers 15 residues. Written as DNA, the CDR3 is TGTGCCAGCAGCTTAGTCCCGGGTGGCAATCAGCCCCAGCATTTT. Its translation is CASSLVPGGNQPQHF.

Only one count was recorded for this clone. The chain has TRBV10-2 and TRBJ1-4; possible D gene TRBD1, 5 bases. Germline V gene sequence: CDR1 WSHSY, CDR2 SAAADI. CDR3 size: 13 residues. V dropped 6 bases and J dropped 5 bases, with 10 bases sitting between them. The CDR3 here is CASRTAGNEKLFF. CDR3 sequence (DNA): TGCGCCAGCAGGACAGCCGGAAATGAAAAACTGTTTTTT.

The CDR3 is CASSGSGRGEQYF. The DNA for the CDR3 is TGTGCCAGCAGCGGTAGCGGGAGGGGCGAGCAGTACTTC. The rearrangement uses TRBV9 and TRBJ2-7, with 11 bases lining up with TRBD2. This CDR3 spans 13 amino acids. Germline CDR1 is SGDLS and CDR2 is YYNGEE. J was trimmed by 6 bases and V by 3 bases; bases with no gene match: 2.

This clone has only one observation. This chain links TRBV27 with TRBJ2-7, with TRBD2 identical over 7 bases. The germline V gene has CDR1 MNHEY and CDR2 SMNVEV (reference sequence). The CDR3 is 16 amino acids. The J segment lost 2 bases and the V segment lost 5 bases, leaving 12 bases of the junction unmatched. The CDR3 sequence is CASSPHLAGITYEQYF. CDR3 DNA: TGTGCCAGCAGTCCTCACTTAGCGGGTATCACCTACGAGCAGTACTTC.

The chain carries TRBV6-6 and TRBJ2-2; perhaps D is TRBD1 or TRBD2 (5 bases each). Trimming took 8 bases from V and 4 from J, leaving 8 bases between them. Germline CDR1 is MNHNY and CDR2 is SVGAGI (reference sequence). This CDR3 is 12 amino acids long. The CDR3 loop is CASGDGTGELFF. Written as DNA, the CDR3 is TGTGCCAGCGGGGACGGCACCGGGGAGCTGTTTTTT.

The chain carries TRBV2 and TRBJ2-1, with a weak D call TRBD1 (6 bases). The CDR3 spans 14 residues. Germline lookup yields CDR1 SNHLY and CDR2 FYNNEI. V was clipped by 10 bases and J by 2 bases, with 15 bases between them. Here the CDR3 reads CATGLGGAYNEQFF. The DNA for the CDR3 is TGTGCCACCGGATTAGGGGGTGCCTACAATGAGCAGTTCTTC.

The CDR3 loop reads CASSQAASGKNIQYF. CDR3 coding DNA: TGCGCCAGCAGCCAAGCCGCTAGCGGCAAAAACATTCAGTACTTC. This rearrangement joins TRBV4-1 to TRBJ2-4, with 7 bases that match TRBD2. Per the germline V gene, CDR1 is MGHRA and CDR2 is YSYEKL. The CDR3 covers 15 residues. V dropped 1 base and J dropped 3; count of bases not matched to a gene: 3.

The rearrangement joins TRBV4-1 to TRBJ2-7; D uncertain. CDR3 length: 16 amino acids. CDR1 and CDR2 from the germline V gene are MGHRA and YSYEKL. Deletions cut 3 bases from V and 3 bases from J, with 18 bases between. CDR3 loop: CASSHLGTGLDYEQYF. DNA of the CDR3: TGCGCCAGCAGCCACCTCGGAACCGGGCTTGACTACGAGCAGTACTTC.

The genes are TRBV29-1 and TRBJ2-3; no definite D call. Trimming pared 2 bases from V and 11 bases from J, leaving 11 bases between. The CDR3 is 11 amino acids. Per the germline V gene, CDR1 is SQVTM and CDR2 is ANQGSEA. This CDR3 reads CSVEMRTGQYF. Here the CDR3 DNA reads TGCAGCGTTGAAATGCGGACGGGGCAGTATTTT.

The V gene is TRBV27, the J gene TRBJ2-7; perhaps TRBD1 as D (5 bases). Trimming pared 3 bases from V and 2 bases from J, leaving 8 bases between. Germline CDR1 is MNHEY and CDR2 is SMNVEV (reference sequence). The CDR3 covers 13 residues. DNA for the CDR3: TGTGCCAGCAGTTTCTCCAGGGCCTACGAGCAGTACTTC. Its translation: CASSFSRAYEQYF.

The chain employs TRBV11-2 and TRBJ2-1, with 7 bases identical to TRBD2. Germline loops: CDR1 SGHAT, CDR2 FQNNGV. V trimming: 5 bases; J trimming: 1 base; junction bases outside the gene matches: 2. This CDR3 spans 14 amino acids. DNA of the CDR3: TGTGCCAGCAGCCCCGGGAGGTCCTACAATGAGCAGTTCTTC. This translates into CASSPGRSYNEQFF.

The chain joins TRBV4-1 to TRBJ1-1, with no clear D. The germline gives CDR1 MGHRA, CDR2 YSYEKL. V was cut by 4 bases and J by 6 bases, with 12 bases left in between. The CDR3 consists of 13 residues. CDR3 DNA sequence: TGCGCCAGCAGCCCCCATGTGAGTTCTGAAGCTTTCTTT. The encoded protein is CASSPHVSSEAFF.

As to this clone: In the same sample, other DNA sequences code for this CDR3. This chain uses TRBV27 with TRBJ2-1; 12 nucleotides agree with TRBD2. With 8 bases clipped from V and 8 bases from J, the junction kept 7 bases outside the gene matches. CDR1 is MNHEY, CDR2 SMNVEV, per germline (reference sequence). The CDR3 has 14 amino acids. The CDR3 here is CASGSSGREYEQFF. CDR3 coding DNA: TGTGCCAGCGGGTCTAGCGGGAGGGAGTATGAGCAGTTCTTC.

The CDR3 DNA sequence: TGTGCCAGCAGCTTATTTCTAGCGGCGGATACGCAGTATTTT. Translating it yields CASSLFLAADTQYF. The V and J genes are TRBV7-9 and TRBJ2-3; 7 nucleotides agree with TRBD2. Losses at the gene ends were 2 bases for V and 6 bases for J; bases not matched to a gene: 5. The germline V gene has CDR1 SEHNR and CDR2 FQNEAQ (reference sequence). The CDR3 runs 14 residues.

The chain has TRBV6-6 and TRBJ2-1; D gene uncertain. This CDR3 comprises 14 residues. The V gene's germline CDR1 is MNHNY and CDR2 SVGAGI (reference sequence). The V gene lost 2 bases and the J gene lost 8 bases, with 13 bases spanning the gap. The CDR3 region has the DNA TGTGCCAGCAGTTACAGACTCCGTCAGGATGAGCAGTTCTTC. Protein product: CASSYRLRQDEQFF.

This chain connects TRBV5-1 to TRBJ2-7; no clear D gene. The CDR3 sequence is 12 residues long. The germline CDR1 and CDR2 sequences are SGHRS and YFSETQ. V lost 4 bases to trimming and J lost 5 bases, with 10 bases between them. Here the CDR3 reads CASSPRNDEQYF. For the CDR3, the DNA is TGCGCCAGCAGCCCGCGGAACGACGAGCAGTACTTC.

The V gene is TRBV14, the J gene TRBJ1-1; D is perhaps TRBD1 (6 bases). The V end was cut by 4 bases, the J end by 4 bases, with 10 bases between. The CDR3 contains 13 residues. The V gene's germline CDR1 is SGHDN and CDR2 FVKESK. CDR3 region: CASSRTGRTEAFF. CDR3 DNA sequence: TGTGCCAGCAGCCGCACAGGGCGCACTGAAGCTTTCTTT.

The chain combines TRBV27 with TRBJ2-7; 11 bases match TRBD1. With 5 bases clipped from V and 4 bases from J, the junction kept 7 bases outside the gene matches. Germline CDR1 and CDR2: MNHEY and SMNVEV (reference sequence). The CDR3 runs 15 residues. The CDR3 protein is CASSPRTGGSYEQYF. The CDR3 nucleotides are TGTGCCAGCAGTCCGCGGACAGGGGGCAGTTACGAGCAGTACTTC.

For this clone: Germline is not matched at one junction end, which may reflect a read error. The chain is built from TRBV7-7 and TRBJ2-2; the match to TRBD2 covers 10 bases. The length of the CDR3 is 15 residues. The V gene's germline CDR1 is SSHAT and CDR2 FNYEAQ (reference sequence). The CDR3 region is CASSPGTSDTGELFF. In nucleotides, the CDR3 is TGTGCTAGCAGTCCCGGGACTAGCGACACCGGGGAGCTGTTTTTT.

This sequence joins TRBV13 and TRBJ1-5; no firm D call. The CDR3 totals 12 residues. The germline V and J ends were trimmed by 4 bases and 5 bases, with 6 bases remaining between them. CDR1 and CDR2 from the germline V gene are PRHDT and FYEKMQ (reference sequence). The CDR3: CASSSGYQPQHF. The CDR3 DNA reads TGTGCCAGCAGCTCAGGATATCAGCCCCAGCATTTT.

V gene TRBV27 combines with J gene TRBJ2-7; D gene ambiguous. The CDR3 sequence is 13 residues long. Trimming took 6 bases from V and 2 from J, leaving 11 bases between them. The V gene's germline CDR1 is MNHEY and CDR2 SMNVEV (reference sequence). In nucleotides, the CDR3 is TGTGCCAGCAGCCCCCTGTTAACCTACGAGCAGTACTTC. As protein: CASSPLLTYEQYF.

In nucleotides, the CDR3 is TGTGCCAGCAGTGCTTTGACTAGCGGGAGAGGTAATGAGCAGTTCTTC. Amino acid sequence: CASSALTSGRGNEQFF. The chain recombines TRBV25-1 with TRBJ2-1; TRBD2 matches at 12 bases. The CDR3 is 16 residues long. The germline V gene encodes CDR1 MGHDK and CDR2 SYGVNS. V was clipped by 4 bases and J by 7 bases; unmatched bases: 8.

V usage is TRBV29-1 and J usage is TRBJ2-1, with 8 nucleotides matching TRBD2. The germline gives CDR1 SQVTM, CDR2 ANQGSEA. The junction had 4 bases not matched to a gene; V was cut back by 3 bases and J by 12 bases. The length of the CDR3 is 11 residues. The CDR3 here is CSVDLLAGQFF. The CDR3 bases are TGCAGCGTTGATCTCCTAGCGGGGCAGTTCTTC.

A word on this clone: This sample includes further DNA sequences coding for the same CDR3. V is TRBV7-9 and J is TRBJ2-7; tentatively, D is TRBD1 (5 bases). Germline-derived CDR1 and CDR2 are SEHNR and FQNEAQ (reference sequence). This CDR3 is built from 13 residues. Between the trimmed V and J ends, which lost 4 bases and 2 bases, there was a span of 9 bases. The CDR3 loop is CASSSQGTYEQYF. The CDR3 DNA reads as TGTGCCAGCAGCTCTCAGGGAACCTACGAGCAGTACTTC. The full variable domain, in which reference TRBV7-9 and TRBJ2-7 provide the parts outside the CDR3, is DTGVSQNPRHKITKRGQNVTFRCDPISEHNRLYWYRQTLGQGPEFLTYFQNEAQLEKSRLLSDRFSAERPKGSFSTLEIQRTEQGDSAMYLCASSSQGTYEQYFGPGTRLTVT.

This chain connects TRBV15 to TRBJ2-2; 7 nucleotides agree with TRBD2. With V trimmed by 4 bases and J by 4 bases, 9 bases remained unmatched. The CDR3 loop spans 16 amino acids. From germline, CDR1 is LNHNV and CDR2 YYDKDF (reference sequence). The CDR3 loop is CATSTWERGITGELFF. The CDR3 bases are TGTGCCACCAGCACATGGGAGCGGGGAATCACCGGGGAGCTGTTTTTT.

This clone was counted a few times. The V call is TRBV4-2, the J call TRBJ2-3, with 8 bases fitting TRBD2. CDR1 and CDR2 (germline): LGHNA, YNFKEQ. This CDR3 is 18 amino acids long. The V gene end was trimmed by 1 base and the J gene end by 6 bases; junction bases not matched to a gene: 15. Here the CDR3 DNA reads TGTGCCAGCAGCCAAGGTGTTAGCGGGACGGGGGTACGCGATACGCAGTATTTT. Its protein is CASSQGVSGTGVRDTQYF.

This chain links TRBV7-8 with TRBJ1-5; maybe TRBD1 (5 bases). Germline V gives CDR1 SGHVS, CDR2 FQNEAQ. V was trimmed by 5 bases and J by 4 bases, leaving 9 bases between them. This CDR3 comprises 13 residues. The CDR3, as DNA: TGTGCCAGCAGCCCCCCAGGGAATCAGCCCCAGCATTTT. Protein: CASSPPGNQPQHF.

J is TRBJ2-5 and V is TRBV29-1; D is unresolved. Trimming removed 6 bases from V and 9 bases from J, with 11 bases in between. The germline gives CDR1 SQVTM, CDR2 ANQGSEA. The CDR3 runs to 10 residues. The chain's CDR3 is CSVLISSQYF. CDR3 DNA: TGCAGCGTATTAATTTCCTCCCAGTACTTC. Full variable domain (remainder filled in from reference TRBV29-1 and TRBJ2-5): SAVISQKPSRDICQRGTSLTIQCQVDSQVTMMFWYRQQPGQSLTLIATANQGSEATYESGFVIDKFPISRPNLTFSTLTVSNMSPEDSSIYLCSVLISSQYFGPGTRLLVL.

The rearrangement joins TRBV6-5 to TRBJ2-7, with 7 bases fitting TRBD2. Trimming at V came to 6 bases and at J to 2 bases, leaving 7 bases not matched to a gene. The CDR3 runs 14 residues. CDR1 and CDR2 (germline): MNHEY, SVGAGI. CDR3 coding DNA: TGTGCCAGCAGGTCCGGGGGGATGCCCTACGAGCAGTACTTC. This codes for CASRSGGMPYEQYF.